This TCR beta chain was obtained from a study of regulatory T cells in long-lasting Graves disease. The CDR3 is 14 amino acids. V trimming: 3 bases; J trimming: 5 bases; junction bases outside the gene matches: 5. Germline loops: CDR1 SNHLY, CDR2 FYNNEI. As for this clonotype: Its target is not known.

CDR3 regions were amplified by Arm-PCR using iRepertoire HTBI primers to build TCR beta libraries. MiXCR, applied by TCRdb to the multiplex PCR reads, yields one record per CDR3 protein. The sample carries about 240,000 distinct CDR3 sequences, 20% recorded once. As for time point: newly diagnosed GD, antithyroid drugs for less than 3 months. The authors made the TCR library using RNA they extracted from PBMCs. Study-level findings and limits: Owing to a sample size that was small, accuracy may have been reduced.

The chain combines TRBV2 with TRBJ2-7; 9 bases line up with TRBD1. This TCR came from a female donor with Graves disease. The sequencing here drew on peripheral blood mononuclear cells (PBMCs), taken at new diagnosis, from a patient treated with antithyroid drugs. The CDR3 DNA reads TGTGCCAGCAGTGACACAGGGGGCTCGGACGAGCAGTACTTC. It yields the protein CASSDTGGSDEQYF.